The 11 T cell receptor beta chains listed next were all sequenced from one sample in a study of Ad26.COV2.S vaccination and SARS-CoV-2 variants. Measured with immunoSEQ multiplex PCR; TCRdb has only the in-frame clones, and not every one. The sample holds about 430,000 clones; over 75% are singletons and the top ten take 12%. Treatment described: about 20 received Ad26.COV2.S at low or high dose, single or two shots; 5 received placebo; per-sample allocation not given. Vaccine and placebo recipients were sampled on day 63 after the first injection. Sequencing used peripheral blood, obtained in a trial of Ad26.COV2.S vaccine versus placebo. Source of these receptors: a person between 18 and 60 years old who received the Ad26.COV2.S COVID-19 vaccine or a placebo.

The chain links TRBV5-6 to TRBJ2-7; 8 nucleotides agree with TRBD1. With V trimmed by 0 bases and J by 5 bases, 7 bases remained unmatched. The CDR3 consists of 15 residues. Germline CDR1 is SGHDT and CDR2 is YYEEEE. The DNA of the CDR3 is TGTGCCAGCAGCTTGGGGGCAGGGGGCGTGCACGAGCAGTACTTC. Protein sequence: CASSLGAGGVHEQYF.

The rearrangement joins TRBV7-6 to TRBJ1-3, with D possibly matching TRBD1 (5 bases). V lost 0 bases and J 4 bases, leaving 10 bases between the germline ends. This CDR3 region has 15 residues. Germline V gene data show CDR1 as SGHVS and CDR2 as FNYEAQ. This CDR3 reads CASSLAQGDGNTIYF. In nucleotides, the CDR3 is TGTGCCAGCAGCTTAGCTCAGGGTGACGGAAACACCATATATTTT.

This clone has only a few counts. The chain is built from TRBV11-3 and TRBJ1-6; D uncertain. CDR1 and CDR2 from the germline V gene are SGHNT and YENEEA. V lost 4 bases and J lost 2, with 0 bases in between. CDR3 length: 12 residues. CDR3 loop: CASSSYNSPLHF. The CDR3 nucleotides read TGTGCCAGCAGCTCCTATAATTCACCCCTCCACTTT.

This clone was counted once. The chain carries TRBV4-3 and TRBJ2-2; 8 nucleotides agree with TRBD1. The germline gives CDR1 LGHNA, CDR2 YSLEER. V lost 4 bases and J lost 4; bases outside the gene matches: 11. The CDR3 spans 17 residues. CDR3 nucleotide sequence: TGCGCCAGCAGCCTAAGTGCCGGGACAGGACTCACCGGGGAGCTGTTTTTT. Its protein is CASSLSAGTGLTGELFF.

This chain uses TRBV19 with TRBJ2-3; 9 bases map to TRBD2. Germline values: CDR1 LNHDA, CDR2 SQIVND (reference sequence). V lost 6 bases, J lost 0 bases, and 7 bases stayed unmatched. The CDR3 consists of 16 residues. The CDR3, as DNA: TGTGCCAGTAGAACAAGCGGGAGGCAAAGCACAGATACGCAGTATTTT. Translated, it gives CASRTSGRQSTDTQYF. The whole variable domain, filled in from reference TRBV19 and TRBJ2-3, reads DGGITQSPKYLFRKEGQNVTLSCEQNLNHDAMYWYRQDPGQGLRLIYYSQIVNDFQKGDIAEGYSVSREKKESFPLTVTSAQKNPTAFYLCASRTSGRQSTDTQYFGPGTRLTVL.

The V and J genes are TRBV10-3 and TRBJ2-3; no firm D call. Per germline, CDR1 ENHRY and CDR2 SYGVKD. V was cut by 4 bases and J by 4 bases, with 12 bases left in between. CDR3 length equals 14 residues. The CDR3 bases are TGTGCCATCAGTGTAGGGCTAGTCGCAGATACGCAGTATTTT. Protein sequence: CAISVGLVADTQYF.

The DNA for the CDR3 is TGTGCCAGCAGACAACCGGGGCTAAATCAGCCCCAGCATTTT. Translated: CASRQPGLNQPQHF. This sequence joins TRBV28 and TRBJ1-5; the D gene is possibly TRBD1 (5 bases). Per the germline V gene, CDR1 is MDHEN and CDR2 is SYDVKM. V was pared by 6 bases and J by 4 bases, with 13 bases between. There are 14 residues in the CDR3.

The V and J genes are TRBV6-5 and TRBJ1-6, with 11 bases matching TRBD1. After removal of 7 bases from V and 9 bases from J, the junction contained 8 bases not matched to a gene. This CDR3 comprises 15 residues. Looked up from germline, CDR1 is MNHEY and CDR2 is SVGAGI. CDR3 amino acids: CASTKGTGGGSPLHF. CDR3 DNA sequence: TGTGCCAGCACTAAAGGGACAGGGGGTGGTTCACCCCTCCACTTT.

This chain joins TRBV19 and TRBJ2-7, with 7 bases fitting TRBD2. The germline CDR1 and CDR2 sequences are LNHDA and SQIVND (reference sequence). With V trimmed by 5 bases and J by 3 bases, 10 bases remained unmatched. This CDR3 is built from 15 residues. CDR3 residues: CASSGIRAGDYEQYF. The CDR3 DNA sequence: TGTGCCAGTAGTGGCATCAGGGCGGGAGACTACGAGCAGTACTTC.

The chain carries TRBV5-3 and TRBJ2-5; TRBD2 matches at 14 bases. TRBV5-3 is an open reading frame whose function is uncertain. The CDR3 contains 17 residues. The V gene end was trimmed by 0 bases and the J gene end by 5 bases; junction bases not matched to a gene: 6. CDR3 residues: CARSLVTSGRVRETQYF. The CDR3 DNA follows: TGTGCCAGAAGCTTGGTGACTAGCGGGAGGGTGCGGGAGACCCAGTACTTC.

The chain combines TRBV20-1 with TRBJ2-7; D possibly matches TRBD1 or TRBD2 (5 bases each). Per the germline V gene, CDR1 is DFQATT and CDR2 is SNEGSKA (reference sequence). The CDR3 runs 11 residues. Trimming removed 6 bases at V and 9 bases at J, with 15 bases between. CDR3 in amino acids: CSATLGDGQYF. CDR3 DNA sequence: TGCAGTGCAACCCTAGGGGACGGGCAGTACTTC.